This TCR beta chain was sequenced in a study of beta chain features in type 1 diabetes. All of the isolated RNA was reverse transcribed, so expressed TCRB transcripts were sequenced. Clones were read by immunoSEQ multiplex PCR, and TCRdb kept only the in-frame ones, dropping some. Altogether 160,000 or so clones are present, roughly 9% being singletons, with the ten largest covering about 0.7%. The CDR3 covers 13 residues. Trimming cost V 8 bases and J 2 bases; bases outside gene matches: 6. CDR1 and CDR2 from the germline V gene are SQVTM and ANQGSEA. Concerning this clone: Its antigen remains unknown.

Broader study findings: Moderate yet significant TCRB CDR3 shortening was seen in Type 1 diabetes patients in all four CD4+ subsets.

The clonotype was recovered from a woman aged 25 to 39 with type 1 diabetes. The sample consisted of central memory CD4+ T cells from blood. The V gene is TRBV29-1, the J gene TRBJ2-5; 9 bases line up with TRBD1. CDR3 protein: CSHLGQGQETQYF. The CDR3 bases are TGCAGCCATCTAGGACAGGGGCAAGAGACCCAGTACTTC. The whole variable domain, filled in from reference TRBV29-1 and TRBJ2-5, reads SAVISQKPSRDICQRGTSLTIQCQVDSQVTMMFWYRQQPGQSLTLIATANQGSEATYESGFVIDKFPISRPNLTFSTLTVSNMSPEDSSIYLCSHLGQGQETQYFGPGTRLLVL.